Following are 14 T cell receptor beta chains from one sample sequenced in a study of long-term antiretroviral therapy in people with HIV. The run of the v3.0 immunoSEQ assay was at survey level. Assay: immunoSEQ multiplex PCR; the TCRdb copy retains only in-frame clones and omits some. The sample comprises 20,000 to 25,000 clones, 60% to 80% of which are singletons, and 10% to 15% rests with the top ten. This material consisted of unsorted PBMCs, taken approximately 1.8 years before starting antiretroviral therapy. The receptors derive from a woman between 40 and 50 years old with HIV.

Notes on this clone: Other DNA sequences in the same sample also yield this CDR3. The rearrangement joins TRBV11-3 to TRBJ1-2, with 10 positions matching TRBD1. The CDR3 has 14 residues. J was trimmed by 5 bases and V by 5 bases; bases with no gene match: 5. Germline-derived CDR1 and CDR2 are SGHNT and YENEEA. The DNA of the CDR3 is TGTGCCAGCAGCCCGACAGGGGGCTCTTATGGCTACACCTTC. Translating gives CASSPTGGSYGYTF. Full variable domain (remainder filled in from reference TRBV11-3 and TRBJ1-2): EAGVVQSPRYKIIEKKQPVAFWCNPISGHNTLYWYLQNLGQGPELLIRYENEEAVDDSQLPKDRFSAERLKGVDSTLKIQPAELGDSAVYLCASSPTGGSYGYTFGSGTRLTVV.

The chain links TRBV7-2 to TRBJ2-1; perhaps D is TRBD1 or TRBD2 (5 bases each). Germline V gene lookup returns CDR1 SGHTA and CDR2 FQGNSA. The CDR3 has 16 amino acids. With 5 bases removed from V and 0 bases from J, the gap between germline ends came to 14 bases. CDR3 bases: TGTGCCAGCAGCCCTTTTGTGGGGACCTCCTACAATGAGCAGTTCTTC. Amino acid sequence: CASSPFVGTSYNEQFF.

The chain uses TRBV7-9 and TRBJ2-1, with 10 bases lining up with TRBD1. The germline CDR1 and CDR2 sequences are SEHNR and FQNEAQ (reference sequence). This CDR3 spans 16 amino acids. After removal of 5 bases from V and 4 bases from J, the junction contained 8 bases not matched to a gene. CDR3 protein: CASSRSGTGDYNEQFF. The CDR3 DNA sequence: TGTGCCAGCAGCCGTTCCGGGACAGGGGATTACAATGAGCAGTTCTTC.

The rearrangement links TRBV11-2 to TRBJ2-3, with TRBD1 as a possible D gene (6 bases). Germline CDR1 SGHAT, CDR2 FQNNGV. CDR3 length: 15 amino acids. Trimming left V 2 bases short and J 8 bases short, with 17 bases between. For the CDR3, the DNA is TGTGCCAGCAGCTTACTCCGCGCTGCAGGGGCTACGCAGTATTTT. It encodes CASSLLRAAGATQYF.

The chain's CDR3 is CASVRSGVETQYF. DNA for the CDR3: TGTGCCAGCGTCCGTAGCGGGGTTGAGACCCAGTACTTC. V is TRBV6-6 and J is TRBJ2-5, with 8 positions matching TRBD2. CDR3 length: 13 residues. J gave up 5 bases and V 8 bases, and 7 bases lay outside the gene matches. Per germline, CDR1 MNHNY and CDR2 SVGAGI (reference sequence).

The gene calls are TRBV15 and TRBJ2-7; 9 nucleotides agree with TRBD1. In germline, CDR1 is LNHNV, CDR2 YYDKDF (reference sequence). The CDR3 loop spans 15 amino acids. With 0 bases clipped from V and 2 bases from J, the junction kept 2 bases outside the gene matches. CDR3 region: CATSREGQGAYEQYF. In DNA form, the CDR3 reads TGTGCCACCAGCAGAGAGGGACAGGGAGCCTACGAGCAGTACTTC.

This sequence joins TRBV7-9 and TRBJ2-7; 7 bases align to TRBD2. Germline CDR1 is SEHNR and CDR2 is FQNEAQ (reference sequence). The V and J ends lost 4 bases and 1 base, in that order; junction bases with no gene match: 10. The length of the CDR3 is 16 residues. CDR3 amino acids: CASSSREGSFSYEQYF. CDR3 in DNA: TGTGCCAGCAGCTCAAGGGAGGGAAGTTTTTCCTACGAGCAGTACTTC.

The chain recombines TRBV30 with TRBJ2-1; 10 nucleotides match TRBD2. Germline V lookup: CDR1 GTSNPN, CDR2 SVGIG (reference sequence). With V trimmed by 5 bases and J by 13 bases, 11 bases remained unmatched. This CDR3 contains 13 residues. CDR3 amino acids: CAWGRGVAGGQFF. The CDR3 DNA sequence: TGTGCCTGGGGTCGGGGGGTAGCGGGAGGACAGTTCTTC.

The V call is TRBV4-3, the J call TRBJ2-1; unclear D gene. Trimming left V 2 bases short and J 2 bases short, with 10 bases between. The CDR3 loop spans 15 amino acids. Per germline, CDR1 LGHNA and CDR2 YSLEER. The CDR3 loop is CASSQKDGTYNEQFF. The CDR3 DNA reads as TGCGCCAGCAGCCAAAAAGACGGTACCTACAATGAGCAGTTCTTC.

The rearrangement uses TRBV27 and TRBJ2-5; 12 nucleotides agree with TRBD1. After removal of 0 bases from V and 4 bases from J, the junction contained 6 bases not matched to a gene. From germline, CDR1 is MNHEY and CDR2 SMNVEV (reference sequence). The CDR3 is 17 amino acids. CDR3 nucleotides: TGTGCCAGCAGTTTATCCCCCGGGACAGGGGGCTTAGAGACCCAGTACTTC. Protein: CASSLSPGTGGLETQYF.

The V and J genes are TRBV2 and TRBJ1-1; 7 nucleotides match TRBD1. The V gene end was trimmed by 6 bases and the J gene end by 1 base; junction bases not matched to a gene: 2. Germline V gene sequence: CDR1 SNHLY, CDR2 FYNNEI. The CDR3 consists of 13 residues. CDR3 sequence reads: CASRGDRNTEAFF. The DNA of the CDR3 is TGTGCCAGCAGGGGGGACAGGAACACTGAAGCTTTCTTT.

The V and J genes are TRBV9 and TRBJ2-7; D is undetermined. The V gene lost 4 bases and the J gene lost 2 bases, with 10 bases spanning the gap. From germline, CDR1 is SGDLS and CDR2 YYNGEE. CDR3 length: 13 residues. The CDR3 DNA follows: TGTGCCAGCAGCCCCGACGGAGCCTACGAGCAGTACTTC. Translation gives CASSPDGAYEQYF.

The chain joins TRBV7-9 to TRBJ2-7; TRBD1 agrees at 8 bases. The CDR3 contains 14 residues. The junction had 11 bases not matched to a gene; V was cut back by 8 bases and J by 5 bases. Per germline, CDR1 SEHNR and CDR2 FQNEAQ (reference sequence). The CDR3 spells CASVIPGQEDEQYF. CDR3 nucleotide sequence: TGTGCCAGCGTCATTCCGGGACAGGAGGACGAGCAGTACTTC.

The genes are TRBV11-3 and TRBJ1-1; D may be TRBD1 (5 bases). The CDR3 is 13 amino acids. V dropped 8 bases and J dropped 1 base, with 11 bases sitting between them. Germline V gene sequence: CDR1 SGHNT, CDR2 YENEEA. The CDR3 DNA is TGTGCCAGCTTACAGCAGGGGAACACTGAAGCTTTCTTT. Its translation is CASLQQGNTEAFF. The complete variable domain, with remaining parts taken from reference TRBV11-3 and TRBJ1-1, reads EAGVVQSPRYKIIEKKQPVAFWCNPISGHNTLYWYLQNLGQGPELLIRYENEEAVDDSQLPKDRFSAERLKGVDSTLKIQPAELGDSAVYLCASLQQGNTEAFFGQGTRLTVV.